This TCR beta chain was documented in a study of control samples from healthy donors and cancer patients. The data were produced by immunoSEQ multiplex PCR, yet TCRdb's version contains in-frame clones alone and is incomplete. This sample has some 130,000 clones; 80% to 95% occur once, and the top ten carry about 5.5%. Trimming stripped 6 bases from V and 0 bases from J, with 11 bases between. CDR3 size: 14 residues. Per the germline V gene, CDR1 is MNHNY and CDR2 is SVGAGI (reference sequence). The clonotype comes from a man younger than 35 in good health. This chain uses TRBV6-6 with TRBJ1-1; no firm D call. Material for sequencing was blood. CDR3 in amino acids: CASRRRALNTEAFF. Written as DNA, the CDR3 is TGTGCCAGCAGACGGAGGGCTCTGAACACTGAAGCTTTCTTT.